Following are 32 T cell receptor beta chains from one sample sequenced in a study of cytomegalovirus exposure and HLA in healthy donors. The table came from immunoSEQ multiplex PCR; TCRdb's copy has only in-frame clones and leaves some out. The sample yields roughly 82,000 clones, 90% to 95% seen once. Specimen: PBMCs. The receptors were sampled from a man between 18 and 35 years old in good health and CMV-seronegative.

This clone was detected once. The V gene is TRBV28, the J gene TRBJ1-4; D gene uncertain. The length of the CDR3 is 13 residues. V was pared by 6 bases and J by 6 bases, with 11 bases between. The V gene's germline CDR1 is MDHEN and CDR2 SYDVKM. The CDR3 sequence: CASRERQHEKLFF. CDR3 nucleotide sequence: TGTGCCAGCAGGGAGAGGCAGCATGAAAAACTGTTTTTT.

This rearrangement joins TRBV7-6 to TRBJ2-2, with a weak D call TRBD2 (6 bases). The CDR3 has 15 residues. Germline V gene data show CDR1 as SGHVS and CDR2 as FNYEAQ. Trimming left V 3 bases short and J 4 bases short, with 12 bases between. The CDR3 sequence: CASSFQQGGTGELFF. The DNA for the CDR3 is TGTGCCAGCAGCTTTCAGCAGGGAGGCACCGGGGAGCTGTTTTTT.

The CDR3 is CASSLIGQGGNYGYTF. The CDR3 DNA reads TGTGCCAGCAGTTTAATCGGGCAGGGGGGAAACTATGGCTACACCTTC. The genes are TRBV27 and TRBJ1-2, with 7 bases fitting TRBD1. Per germline, CDR1 MNHEY and CDR2 SMNVEV (reference sequence). CDR3 size: 16 residues. Trimming cost V 2 bases and J 2 bases; bases outside gene matches: 8.

The genes are TRBV5-1 and TRBJ2-5; D is perhaps TRBD2 (6 bases). This CDR3 contains 16 residues. Deletions cut 0 bases from V and 7 bases from J, with 19 bases between. Per the germline V gene, CDR1 is SGHRS and CDR2 is YFSETQ. The CDR3 reads CASSLGTAGPKGTQYF. The CDR3 bases are TGCGCCAGCAGCTTGGGTACAGCGGGCCCCAAAGGGACCCAGTACTTC.

The J gene is TRBJ2-1, the V gene TRBV7-3, with TRBD2 matching 9 bases. There are 15 residues in the CDR3. With 4 bases clipped from V and 6 bases from J, the junction kept 7 bases outside the gene matches. Germline CDR1 and CDR2: SGHTA and FQGTGA. The CDR3 DNA reads as TGTGCCAGCAGCTCAGGGGGAGCGGGAGGCAATGAGCAGTTCTTC. The encoded protein is CASSSGGAGGNEQFF. The full variable domain, completed using reference TRBV7-3 and TRBJ2-1, is GAGVSQTPSNKVTEKGKYVELRCDPISGHTALYWYRQSLGQGPEFLIYFQGTGAADDSGLPNDRFFAVRPEGSVSTLKIQRTERGDSAVYLCASSSGGAGGNEQFFGPGTRLTVL.

The V gene is TRBV5-1, the J gene TRBJ2-7; 7 bases map to TRBD2. CDR1 is SGHRS and CDR2 is YFSETQ in the germline V gene. Trimming removed 1 base from V and 2 bases from J; junction bases left unmatched: 6. There are 15 residues in the CDR3. The CDR3 nucleotides are TGCGCCAGCAGCTTGAGTCGGGAGGCTACCTACGAGCAGTACTTC. Translating it yields CASSLSREATYEQYF.

The chain carries TRBV4-1 and TRBJ1-2, with D tentatively TRBD1 (5 bases). V was clipped by 0 bases and J by 4 bases, with 18 bases between them. The germline gives CDR1 MGHRA, CDR2 YSYEKL. CDR3 size: 17 residues. The CDR3 loop reads CASSQDQGVLTPYGYTF. For the CDR3, the DNA is TGCGCCAGCAGCCAAGACCAGGGCGTGCTTACCCCCTATGGCTACACCTTC.

The gene calls are TRBV6-5 and TRBJ2-7, with 10 bases aligning to TRBD1. With V trimmed by 0 bases and J by 3 bases, 2 bases remained unmatched. CDR3 length: 15 residues. Looked up from germline, CDR1 is MNHEY and CDR2 is SVGAGI. CDR3 region: CASSYSWDRGYEQYF. CDR3 sequence (DNA): TGTGCCAGCAGTTACTCTTGGGACAGGGGCTACGAGCAGTACTTC.

The rearrangement links TRBV27 to TRBJ1-1; 7 positions match TRBD1. Per germline, CDR1 MNHEY and CDR2 SMNVEV (reference sequence). The length of the CDR3 is 15 residues. J was trimmed by 5 bases and V by 5 bases; bases with no gene match: 11. The CDR3 sequence is CASSPRQGLITEAFF. The CDR3 DNA follows: TGTGCCAGCAGTCCCAGACAGGGTCTGATAACTGAAGCTTTCTTT.

The chain carries TRBV9 and TRBJ1-2, with a possible D match to TRBD1 (5 bases). The CDR3 is made up of 16 amino acids. Germline V gives CDR1 SGDLS, CDR2 YYNGEE. The germline V and J ends were trimmed by 4 bases and 2 bases, with 18 bases remaining between them. DNA for the CDR3: TGTGCCAGCAGCCCCTCCGGATGGGGGGTCAACTATGGCTACACCTTC. Its protein product is CASSPSGWGVNYGYTF.

The rearrangement joins TRBV11-3 to TRBJ2-7; TRBD1 matches at 9 bases. The V segment lost 1 base and the J segment 3 bases; nucleotides outside the gene matches: 1. This CDR3 contains 14 residues. In germline, CDR1 is SGHNT, CDR2 YENEEA. The CDR3 bases are TGTGCCAGCAGCTTAGGGGACAGGGACTACGAGCAGTACTTC. Its translation is CASSLGDRDYEQYF.

The chain employs TRBV6-6 and TRBJ2-7; D is unclear. In germline, CDR1 is MNHNY, CDR2 SVGAGI (reference sequence). The CDR3 is made up of 13 amino acids. The V gene lost 0 bases and the J gene lost 4 bases, with 7 bases spanning the gap. CDR3 region: CASSYSRYYEQYF. In DNA form, the CDR3 reads TGTGCCAGCAGTTACTCCAGGTATTACGAGCAGTACTTC.

V is TRBV6-4 and J is TRBJ1-2; tentative D call: TRBD1 (5 bases). This CDR3 comprises 13 residues. With 4 bases removed from V and 6 bases from J, the gap between germline ends came to 12 bases. Germline CDR1 MRHNA, CDR2 SNTAGT. The CDR3 sequence: CASSGGAPDGYTF. The CDR3 DNA sequence: TGTGCCAGCAGTGGCGGGGCGCCGGATGGCTACACCTTC.

This chain joins TRBV7-2 and TRBJ1-2; D uncertain. Germline V gives CDR1 SGHTA, CDR2 FQGNSA. The CDR3 consists of 13 residues. V lost 5 bases to trimming and J lost 2 bases, with 9 bases between them. The DNA for the CDR3 is TGTGCCAGCAGCCCCGACGGGAACTATGGCTACACCTTC. Its protein product is CASSPDGNYGYTF.

The V call is TRBV11-3, the J call TRBJ2-7; TRBD2 matches 10 bases. The V segment lost 5 bases and the J segment 0 bases; nucleotides outside the gene matches: 4. Germline loops: CDR1 SGHNT, CDR2 YENEEA. CDR3 length: 15 residues. CDR3 region: CASSRGTSVSYEQYF. CDR3 bases: TGTGCCAGCAGCCGAGGGACTAGCGTCTCCTACGAGCAGTACTTC.

The chain combines TRBV7-2 with TRBJ2-1, with 7 bases identical to TRBD2. Trimming at V came to 4 bases and at J to 3 bases, leaving 9 bases not matched to a gene. The CDR3 covers 16 residues. The germline CDR1 and CDR2 sequences are SGHTA and FQGNSA. The CDR3 loop is CASSSLSSGNYNEQFF. In DNA form, the CDR3 reads TGTGCCAGCAGCTCCCTATCCAGCGGGAACTACAATGAGCAGTTCTTC.

The V and J genes are TRBV5-1 and TRBJ1-2, with 7 nucleotides matching TRBD1. V was clipped by 1 base and J by 1 base; unmatched bases: 4. The CDR3 is made up of 15 amino acids. Germline values: CDR1 SGHRS, CDR2 YFSETQ. The CDR3 protein is CASSLPTGNNYGYTF. The CDR3 DNA sequence: TGCGCCAGCAGCTTGCCGACAGGGAATAACTATGGCTACACCTTC.

V and J are TRBV2 and TRBJ1-1, with a tentative D call TRBD1 (6 bases). The CDR3 is 14 amino acids. Deletions cut 2 bases from V and 7 bases from J, with 14 bases between. Germline-derived CDR1 and CDR2 are SNHLY and FYNNEI. The CDR3 spells CASSENPGAGEAFF. The CDR3 DNA reads TGTGCCAGCAGTGAAAATCCAGGGGCCGGTGAAGCTTTCTTT.

V gene TRBV7-9 combines with J gene TRBJ2-7; possibly TRBD1 for D (5 bases). This CDR3 spans 14 amino acids. CDR1 is SEHNR, CDR2 FQNEAQ, per germline (reference sequence). Trimming pared 5 bases from V and 7 bases from J, leaving 18 bases between. CDR3 amino acids: CASSPDQGVWEQYF. The DNA of the CDR3 is TGTGCCAGCAGCCCCGATCAGGGCGTCTGGGAGCAGTACTTC.

V and J are TRBV28 and TRBJ1-3, with 7 positions matching TRBD1. This CDR3 spans 15 amino acids. Trimming took 5 bases from V and 0 from J; bases not matched to a gene: 4. The germline CDR1 and CDR2 sequences are MDHEN and SYDVKM. This chain's CDR3 is CASSHRQGSGNTIYF. The DNA for the CDR3 is TGTGCCAGCAGTCACAGACAGGGCTCTGGAAACACCATATATTTT.

The gene calls are TRBV6-5 and TRBJ1-2; 9 bases line up with TRBD1. V was pared by 2 bases and J by 9 bases, with 10 bases of the junction left unmatched. The length of the CDR3 is 15 residues. Per the germline V gene, CDR1 is MNHEY and CDR2 is SVGAGI. CDR3 region: CASSYRPGQGNSYTF. CDR3 DNA: TGTGCCAGCAGTTACCGGCCGGGACAGGGAAACAGCTACACCTTC.

V is TRBV7-9 and J is TRBJ2-1, with 7 bases identical to TRBD2. CDR1 is SEHNR, CDR2 FQNEAQ, per germline (reference sequence). This CDR3 spans 14 amino acids. V shed 5 bases and J 8 bases; nucleotides not matched to a gene: 9. CDR3 nucleotide sequence: TGTGCCAGCAGCCCACGCAAGGGAGGGCATGAGCAGTTCTTC. This codes for CASSPRKGGHEQFF.

The chain uses TRBV30 and TRBJ2-1; D possibly corresponds to TRBD2 (7 bases). The ends were cut back, 3 bases at V and 7 bases at J, with 13 bases in the middle. Germline loops: CDR1 GTSNPN, CDR2 SVGIG (reference sequence). This CDR3 comprises 13 residues. CDR3 region: CAWRRGGVNEQFF. The CDR3 nucleotides are TGTGCCTGGAGGAGGGGGGGTGTGAATGAGCAGTTCTTC.

This clone was recorded only once. The genes are TRBV18 and TRBJ2-7, with TRBD2 matching 10 bases. The CDR3 length is 16 residues. V shed 3 bases and J 7 bases; nucleotides not matched to a gene: 12. Germline V gene data show CDR1 as KGHSH and CDR2 as LQKENI. The CDR3 protein is CASSPTLAGRAGEQYF. CDR3 nucleotides: TGTGCCAGCTCACCCACACTAGCGGGAAGGGCGGGGGAGCAGTACTTC.

V and J are TRBV30 and TRBJ2-1, with 9 positions matching TRBD2. The V and J ends lost 5 bases and 1 base, in that order; junction bases with no gene match: 6. Germline CDR1 reads GTSNPN; CDR2 reads SVGIG (reference sequence). The CDR3 runs 15 residues. In nucleotides, the CDR3 is TGTGCCTGGGCTAGCGGGGACGCTTCCTACAATGAGCAGTTCTTC. This gives the protein CAWASGDASYNEQFF.

The chain carries TRBV28 and TRBJ2-7, with 8 bases identical to TRBD2. The V segment lost 6 bases and the J segment 4 bases; nucleotides outside the gene matches: 11. The CDR3 is made up of 15 amino acids. CDR1 is MDHEN, CDR2 SYDVKM, per germline. In DNA, the CDR3 is TGTGCCAGCAGCATCGGGGGGCGCGGGAGGTACGAGCAGTACTTC. Its translation is CASSIGGRGRYEQYF.

The chain uses TRBV7-9 and TRBJ2-1; TRBD1 aligns across 8 bases. Trimming at V came to 4 bases and at J to 0 bases, leaving 5 bases not matched to a gene. The CDR3 runs to 16 residues. Germline V gene data show CDR1 as SEHNR and CDR2 as FQNEAQ (reference sequence). CDR3 in amino acids: CASSSNGQGSYNEQFF. The CDR3 DNA follows: TGTGCCAGCAGCTCTAATGGACAGGGCTCCTACAATGAGCAGTTCTTC.

The rearrangement joins TRBV27 to TRBJ1-2; possible D gene TRBD1, 6 bases. CDR1 and CDR2 (germline): MNHEY, SMNVEV (reference sequence). The CDR3 is 15 amino acids. Between the trimmed V and J ends, which lost 6 bases and 3 bases, there was a span of 17 bases. The chain's CDR3 is CASRLSRGGHYGYTF. DNA of the CDR3: TGTGCCAGCAGATTAAGTCGGGGGGGCCACTATGGCTACACCTTC.

The V call is TRBV5-1, the J call TRBJ1-4; 10 bases agree with TRBD1. This CDR3 region has 17 residues. Germline CDR1 is SGHRS and CDR2 is YFSETQ. The V gene end was trimmed by 4 bases and the J gene end by 8 bases; junction bases not matched to a gene: 14. The CDR3 DNA follows: TGCGCCAGCAGCAAGAAAAATACCGGGACAGGGGCGGAAAAACTGTTTTTT. Residues: CASSKKNTGTGAEKLFF.

The chain employs TRBV6-5 and TRBJ2-7; 10 nucleotides align to TRBD2. The CDR3 runs to 14 residues. Germline-derived CDR1 and CDR2 are MNHEY and SVGAGI. J lost 3 bases, V lost 2 bases, and 1 base had no gene match. CDR3 residues: CASSYLAGVYEQYF. The CDR3 DNA is TGTGCCAGCAGTTACCTAGCGGGAGTCTACGAGCAGTACTTC.

The chain joins TRBV4-1 to TRBJ1-6; D is ambiguous. The CDR3 is 17 amino acids. The V gene lost 0 bases and the J gene lost 8 bases, with 17 bases spanning the gap. Germline lookup yields CDR1 MGHRA and CDR2 YSYEKL. The CDR3 DNA reads TGCGCCAGCAGCCAAGATGCGAGGGAGTCGGGATATTCACCCCTCCACTTT. It specifies CASSQDARESGYSPLHF.

For the CDR3, the DNA is TGTGCCAGCAGTTCTGACACCTACGAGCAGTACTTC. Encoded protein: CASSSDTYEQYF. The V call is TRBV6-5, the J call TRBJ2-7; D gene ambiguous. The V gene's germline CDR1 is MNHEY and CDR2 SVGAGI. The CDR3 length is 12 residues. The V gene lost 4 bases and the J gene lost 2 bases, with 6 bases spanning the gap.